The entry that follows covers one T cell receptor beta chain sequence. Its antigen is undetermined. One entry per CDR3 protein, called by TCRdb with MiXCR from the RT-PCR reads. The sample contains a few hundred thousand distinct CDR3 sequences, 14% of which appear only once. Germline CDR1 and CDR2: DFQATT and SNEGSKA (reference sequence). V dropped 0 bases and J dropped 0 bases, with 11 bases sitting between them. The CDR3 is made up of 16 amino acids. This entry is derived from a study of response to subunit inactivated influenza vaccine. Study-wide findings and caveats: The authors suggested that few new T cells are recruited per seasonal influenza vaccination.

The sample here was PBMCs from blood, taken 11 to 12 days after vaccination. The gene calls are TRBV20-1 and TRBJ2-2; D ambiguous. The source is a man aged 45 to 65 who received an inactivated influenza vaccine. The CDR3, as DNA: TGCAGTGCTAGAGACAGGAGATATTCGAACACCGGGGAGCTGTTTTTT. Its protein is CSARDRRYSNTGELFF.